The T cell receptor beta chain under discussion was sequenced for a study of T cells in Graves' hyperthyroidism and ophthalmopathy. RNA transcripts were the template for amplifying TCR beta CDR3 regions. The TCR CDR3 first-round RT-PCR relied on the HTBI primer set. TCRdb ran MiXCR on the multiplex PCR reads and lists one entry per CDR3 protein. This table has approximately 640,000 distinct CDR3 sequences, about 18% appearing once. Patients aged 18 to 65 had newly diagnosed hyperthyroidism that had lasted under 2 months. Germline CDR1 SGHVS, CDR2 FQNEAQ. The CDR3 contains 15 residues. V lost 4 bases, J lost 8 bases, and 20 bases lay in between.

This clonotype was sampled from a man over 45 with Graves' hyperthyroidism. V usage is TRBV7-8 and J usage is TRBJ1-2; possible D gene TRBD1, 6 bases. The sequenced sample consisted of blood. In DNA, the CDR3 is TGTGCCAGCAGCTCAAGTCCACAGGGAAGGAGGGGCTACACCTTC. Translating it yields CASSSSPQGRRGYTF.